Below, 24 T cell receptor beta chains from the same sample are listed, as sequenced in a study of OX40 agonist ivuxolimab in advanced cancers. The protocol was immunoSEQ multiplex PCR, while the TCRdb copy is restricted to in-frame clones and leaves out a portion. Found here are roughly 58,000 clones, roughly 93% of them singletons; the top ten hold 18%. The starting material was CD4+ or CD8+ T cells sorted from blood, obtained in a trial of the OX40 agonist ivuxolimab. Receptors were obtained from an adult with an advanced solid tumor such as melanoma, head and neck, liver or kidney cancer.

The chain couples TRBV5-6 to TRBJ1-2; D possibly corresponds to TRBD1 (5 bases). The V end lost 4 bases, the J end lost 5 bases, and 15 bases lay between the germline ends. This CDR3 has 14 residues. CDR1 and CDR2 from the germline V gene are SGHDT and YYEEEE. This CDR3 is CASSARGVEYGYTF. For the CDR3, the DNA is TGTGCCAGCAGCGCTCGGGGGGTCGAATATGGCTACACCTTC.

The J gene is TRBJ2-1, the V gene TRBV12-5, with 7 positions matching TRBD2. The germline V gene has CDR1 LGHNT and CDR2 FRNRAP. The CDR3 is 15 residues long. V shed 8 bases, J shed 0 bases, and the junction held 7 bases outside the gene matches. In DNA form, the CDR3 reads TGTGCTAGTTCGGGGGAGGGGAGCTCCTACAATGAGCAGTTCTTC. Translating it yields CASSGEGSSYNEQFF.

This chain connects TRBV28 to TRBJ2-7; TRBD1 or TRBD2 may be the D gene (5 bases each). There are 15 residues in the CDR3. Germline values: CDR1 MDHEN, CDR2 SYDVKM. Trimming cost V 3 bases and J 2 bases, with 14 bases left between them. The CDR3 sequence: CASSLSGTVPYEQYF. The CDR3 bases are TGTGCCAGCAGTTTGTCAGGGACCGTCCCCTACGAGCAGTACTTC.

The V gene is TRBV6-1, the J gene TRBJ2-7; 8 bases map to TRBD1. Germline V gives CDR1 MNHNS, CDR2 SASEGT. The junction had 12 bases not matched to a gene; V was cut back by 2 bases and J by 9 bases. The CDR3 totals 15 residues. The CDR3 bases are TGTGCCAGCAGTGAATCCCGTACCGGACAGGGAGGGCAGTACTTC. Its translation is CASSESRTGQGGQYF.

The CDR3 nucleotides read TGTGCCACCCTTGGGGACACGAAAGAGACCCAGTACTTC. Its protein is CATLGDTKETQYF. This chain uses TRBV27 with TRBJ2-5, with a weak D call TRBD1 (6 bases). The CDR3 length is 13 residues. V lost 10 bases and J 3 bases, leaving 15 bases between the germline ends. Germline V lookup: CDR1 MNHEY, CDR2 SMNVEV (reference sequence).

This clone showed up just once. This rearrangement joins TRBV2 to TRBJ1-1; 8 bases line up with TRBD1. V dropped 6 bases and J dropped 6; count of bases not matched to a gene: 6. The CDR3 extends over 13 amino acids. Per germline, CDR1 SNHLY and CDR2 FYNNEI. In DNA form, the CDR3 reads TGTGCCAGCAGCGGACAGGGTTTCCCTGAAGCTTTCTTT. Translating it yields CASSGQGFPEAFF.

This clone has a single count. CDR3: CASSPGRFLETQYF. In DNA form, the CDR3 reads TGTGCCAGCTCACCCGGAAGGTTTCTAGAGACCCAGTACTTC. The J gene is TRBJ2-5, the V gene TRBV18, with unresolved D. CDR3 length equals 14 residues. Germline lookup yields CDR1 KGHSH and CDR2 LQKENI. Trimming removed 3 bases at V and 4 bases at J, with 12 bases between.

The J gene is TRBJ2-7, the V gene TRBV5-4; D might be TRBD1 (6 bases). This CDR3 region has 14 residues. V lost 4 bases and J 0 bases, leaving 11 bases between the germline ends. Germline V gene sequence: CDR1 SGHNT, CDR2 YYREEE (reference sequence). CDR3 coding DNA: TGTGCCAGCAGCGCCAAGGACAGCTCCTACGAGCAGTACTTC. It yields the protein CASSAKDSSYEQYF.

The V call is TRBV28, the J call TRBJ2-1, with 10 bases that match TRBD1. The CDR3 totals 15 residues. Losses at the gene ends were 5 bases for V and 6 bases for J; bases not matched to a gene: 7. The V gene's germline CDR1 is MDHEN and CDR2 SYDVKM. The CDR3 region has the DNA TGTGCCAGCAGTGTTCCCCGGACAGGGGGCAATGAGCAGTTCTTC. Its translation: CASSVPRTGGNEQFF.

J is TRBJ1-1 and V is TRBV27; D may be TRBD1 (6 bases). V lost 3 bases, J lost 5 bases, and 16 bases lay in between. In germline, CDR1 is MNHEY, CDR2 SMNVEV (reference sequence). CDR3 length equals 15 residues. Here the CDR3 reads CASSLVRTRGTEAFF. In nucleotides, the CDR3 is TGTGCCAGCAGTTTGGTCAGGACGAGGGGGACTGAAGCTTTCTTT.

The chain's CDR3 is CARSPRTGWEQYF. CDR3 in DNA: TGTGCCAGAAGCCCGCGGACAGGGTGGGAGCAGTACTTC. This chain uses TRBV7-5 with TRBJ2-7; TRBD1 was called by the table and not checked on the DNA. TRBV7-5 is listed as a pseudogene. The CDR3 has 13 residues.

This clone was counted only a few times. The chain recombines TRBV7-9 with TRBJ2-7, with TRBD2 matching over 10 bases. The length of the CDR3 is 14 residues. Looked up from germline, CDR1 is SEHNR and CDR2 is FQNEAQ (reference sequence). Trimming at V came to 5 bases and at J to 4 bases, leaving 5 bases not matched to a gene. The CDR3 loop reads CASSPPGLAYEQYF. The CDR3 bases are TGTGCCAGCAGCCCTCCGGGACTAGCGTACGAGCAGTACTTC.

V usage is TRBV5-4 and J usage is TRBJ1-4; D is perhaps TRBD1 (5 bases). Trimming removed 4 bases at V and 0 bases at J, with 13 bases between. The length of the CDR3 is 16 residues. CDR1 is SGHNT and CDR2 is YYREEE in the germline V gene (reference sequence). CDR3 nucleotide sequence: TGTGCCAGCAGCCCTAATGACAGCCCAACTAATGAAAAACTGTTTTTT. Translated, it gives CASSPNDSPTNEKLFF.

The chain recombines TRBV6-6 with TRBJ1-3, with no clear D. Trimming removed 6 bases from V and 5 bases from J, with 11 bases in between. CDR3 length: 13 residues. CDR1 is MNHNY and CDR2 is SVGAGI in the germline V gene (reference sequence). CDR3 sequence: CASREDTRNTIYF. CDR3 in DNA: TGTGCCAGCAGGGAGGATACAAGAAACACCATATATTTT.

The chain uses TRBV27 and TRBJ2-7; 10 bases are shared with TRBD2. The germline gives CDR1 MNHEY, CDR2 SMNVEV (reference sequence). CDR3 size: 16 residues. Trimming at V came to 3 bases and at J to 2 bases, leaving 7 bases not matched to a gene. The CDR3 nucleotides are TGTGCCAGCAGTTTTCTAGCGGGAGTCTCACCCTACGAGCAGTACTTC. Its translation is CASSFLAGVSPYEQYF.

The count of this clone is one. Germline is not matched at one junction end, which may reflect a read error. This chain uses TRBV7-7 with TRBJ1-1, with D possibly matching TRBD1 (5 bases). The CDR3 spans 15 residues. Germline CDR1 is SSHAT and CDR2 is FNYEAQ (reference sequence). The CDR3 nucleotides read TGTGCTAGCAGCGCAGGAACGGGGCCAAACACTGAAGCTTTCTTT. It translates to CASSAGTGPNTEAFF.

The chain uses TRBV11-2 and TRBJ1-5; 7 bases fit TRBD1. V was pared by 2 bases and J by 2 bases, with 3 bases of the junction left unmatched. The CDR3 spans 15 residues. Germline CDR1 reads SGHAT; CDR2 reads FQNNGV. The CDR3: CASSLRQGGNQPQHF. The CDR3, as DNA: TGTGCCAGCAGCTTACGACAGGGTGGCAATCAGCCCCAGCATTTT.

Here the CDR3 DNA reads TGCAGCGTTAGGTCTCGGGGGGCTAGCGACTATGGGGAGCAGTTCTTC. Encoded protein: CSVRSRGASDYGEQFF. This sequence joins TRBV29-1 and TRBJ2-1, with D tentatively TRBD2 (7 bases). The CDR3 runs 16 residues. Trimming pared 5 bases from V and 10 bases from J, leaving 27 bases between. Germline-derived CDR1 and CDR2 are SQVTM and ANQGSEA.

The chain is built from TRBV23-1 and TRBJ2-7, with D perhaps matching TRBD1 or TRBD2 (7 bases each). TRBV23-1 is sorted into the ORF group, with uncertain function. CDR3 length: 15 amino acids. The germline V and J ends were trimmed by 5 bases and 9 bases, with 23 bases remaining between them. The DNA for the CDR3 is TGCGCCAGCAGTTACCCAGGGGGGGATCGGAGTTGGCAGTACTTC. Its protein product is CASSYPGGDRSWQYF.

The chain recombines TRBV19 with TRBJ2-6; 8 nucleotides line up with TRBD1. The CDR3 length is 18 residues. The trim removed 5 bases at V and 0 bases at J, leaving 9 bases unmatched. CDR1 is LNHDA, CDR2 SQIVND, per germline (reference sequence). CDR3: CASSAGTGLLSGANVLTF. The CDR3, as DNA: TGTGCCAGTAGTGCGGGGACAGGCCTTCTCTCTGGGGCCAACGTCCTGACTTTC. Complete variable domain (other parts from reference TRBV19 and TRBJ2-6): DGGITQSPKYLFRKEGQNVTLSCEQNLNHDAMYWYRQDPGQGLRLIYYSQIVNDFQKGDIAEGYSVSREKKESFPLTVTSAQKNPTAFYLCASSAGTGLLSGANVLTFGAGSRLTVL.

The chain recombines TRBV6-5 with TRBJ2-7; possibly TRBD1 for D (5 bases). Trimming took 0 bases from V and 3 from J, leaving 9 bases between them. CDR3 length: 14 amino acids. Germline CDR1 is MNHEY and CDR2 is SVGAGI. Written as DNA, the CDR3 is TGTGCCAGCAGTTACTCGAGTAGGGGCTACGAGCAGTACTTC. It specifies CASSYSSRGYEQYF.

This clone was counted only a few times. CDR3 nucleotide sequence: TGTGCCACCAGCAGAGGCAGAAATCAGCCCCAGCATTTT. Translating it yields CATSRGRNQPQHF. The V gene is TRBV15, the J gene TRBJ1-5, with D hard to call. V lost 1 base and J lost 4, with 5 bases in between. This CDR3 is built from 13 residues. Looked up from germline, CDR1 is LNHNV and CDR2 is YYDKDF (reference sequence).

The chain combines TRBV14 with TRBJ2-3; no firm D call. Germline V lookup: CDR1 SGHDN, CDR2 FVKESK. V was clipped by 3 bases and J by 2 bases, with 6 bases between them. The CDR3 loop spans 13 amino acids. The CDR3 region has the DNA TGTGCCAGCAGCCACTGGACCACAGATACGCAGTATTTT. It translates to CASSHWTTDTQYF. The full variable domain, rest sourced from reference TRBV14 and TRBJ2-3, is EAGVTQFPSHSVIEKGQTVTLRCDPISGHDNLYWYRRVMGKEIKFLLHFVKESKQDESGMPNNRFLAERTGGTYSTLKVQPAELEDSGVYFCASSHWTTDTQYFGPGTRLTVL.

This chain connects TRBV29-1 to TRBJ2-2; 10 bases line up with TRBD1. Per the germline V gene, CDR1 is SQVTM and CDR2 is ANQGSEA. With 4 bases clipped from V and 6 bases from J, the junction kept 8 bases outside the gene matches. This CDR3 comprises 15 residues. The CDR3 nucleotides are TGCAGCGTTGGTTTTTGGACAGGGGGTTCCGGGGAGCTGTTTTTT. This encodes CSVGFWTGGSGELFF.